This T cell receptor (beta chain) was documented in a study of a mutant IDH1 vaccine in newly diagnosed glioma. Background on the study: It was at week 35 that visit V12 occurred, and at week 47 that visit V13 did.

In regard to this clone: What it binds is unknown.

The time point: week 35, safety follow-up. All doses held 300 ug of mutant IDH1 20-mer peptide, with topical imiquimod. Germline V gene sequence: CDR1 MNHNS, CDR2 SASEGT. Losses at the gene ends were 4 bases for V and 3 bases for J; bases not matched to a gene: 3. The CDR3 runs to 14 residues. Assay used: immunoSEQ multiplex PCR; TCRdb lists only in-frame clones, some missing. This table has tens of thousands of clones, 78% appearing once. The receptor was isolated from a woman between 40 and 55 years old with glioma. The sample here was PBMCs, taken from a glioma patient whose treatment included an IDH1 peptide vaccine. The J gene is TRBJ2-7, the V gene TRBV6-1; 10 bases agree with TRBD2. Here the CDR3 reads CASSALAGDYEQYF. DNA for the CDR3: TGTGCCAGCAGTGCGCTAGCGGGGGACTACGAGCAGTACTTC.